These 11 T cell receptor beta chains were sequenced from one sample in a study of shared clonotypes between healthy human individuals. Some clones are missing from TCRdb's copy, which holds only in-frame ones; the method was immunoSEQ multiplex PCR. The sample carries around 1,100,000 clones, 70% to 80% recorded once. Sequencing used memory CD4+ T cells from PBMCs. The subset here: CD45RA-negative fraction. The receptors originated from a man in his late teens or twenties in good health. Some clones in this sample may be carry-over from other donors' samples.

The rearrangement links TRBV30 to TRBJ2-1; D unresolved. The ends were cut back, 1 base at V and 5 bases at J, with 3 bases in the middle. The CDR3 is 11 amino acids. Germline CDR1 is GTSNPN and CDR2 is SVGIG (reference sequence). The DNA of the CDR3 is TGTGCCTGGAGTGATAACAATGAGCAGTTCTTC. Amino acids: CAWSDNNEQFF.

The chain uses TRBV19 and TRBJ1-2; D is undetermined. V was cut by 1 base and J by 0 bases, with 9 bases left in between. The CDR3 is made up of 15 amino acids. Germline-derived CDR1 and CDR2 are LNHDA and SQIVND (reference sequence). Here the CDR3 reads CASSIGTATNYGYTF. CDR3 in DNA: TGTGCCAGTAGTATAGGGACGGCCACTAACTATGGCTACACCTTC.

CDR3 DNA sequence: TGTGCCAGCTCACCTACTCGGACCACTGAAGCTTTCTTT. This sequence encodes CASSPTRTTEAFF. V usage is TRBV18 and J usage is TRBJ1-1, with no clear D. Between the trimmed V and J ends, which lost 3 bases and 4 bases, there was a span of 9 bases. CDR1 is KGHSH, CDR2 LQKENI, per germline. This CDR3 region has 13 residues. Complete variable domain (other parts from reference TRBV18 and TRBJ1-1): NAGVMQNPRHLVRRRGQEARLRCSPMKGHSHVYWYRQLPEEGLKFMVYLQKENIIDESGMPKERFSAEFPKEGPSILRIQQVVRGDSAAYFCASSPTRTTEAFFGQGTRLTVV.

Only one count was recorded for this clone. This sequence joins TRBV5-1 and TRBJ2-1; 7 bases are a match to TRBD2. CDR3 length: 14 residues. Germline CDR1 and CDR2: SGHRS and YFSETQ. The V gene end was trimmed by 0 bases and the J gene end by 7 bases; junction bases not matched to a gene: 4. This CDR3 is CASSLERGGNEQFF. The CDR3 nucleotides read TGCGCCAGCAGCTTGGAGCGGGGAGGTAATGAGCAGTTCTTC.

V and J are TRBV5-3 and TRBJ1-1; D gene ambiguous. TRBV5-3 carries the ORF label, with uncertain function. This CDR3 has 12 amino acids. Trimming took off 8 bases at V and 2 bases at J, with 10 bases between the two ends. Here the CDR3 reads CASMGNNTEAFF. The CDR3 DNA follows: TGTGCCAGCATGGGGAACAACACTGAAGCTTTCTTT.

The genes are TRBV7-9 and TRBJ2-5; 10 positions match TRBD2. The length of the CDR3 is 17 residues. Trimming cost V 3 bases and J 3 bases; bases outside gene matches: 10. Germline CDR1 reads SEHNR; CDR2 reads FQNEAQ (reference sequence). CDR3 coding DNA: TGTGCCAGCAGCTTTTTGGGGGTAGCGGGAGGCGAAGAGACCCAGTACTTC. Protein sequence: CASSFLGVAGGEETQYF.

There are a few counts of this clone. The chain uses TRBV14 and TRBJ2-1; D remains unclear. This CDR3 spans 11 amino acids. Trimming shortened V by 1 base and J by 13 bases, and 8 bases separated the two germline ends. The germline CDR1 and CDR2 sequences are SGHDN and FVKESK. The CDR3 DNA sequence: TGTGCCAGCAGCCAAGGGTCCCCACAGTTCTTC. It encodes CASSQGSPQFF.

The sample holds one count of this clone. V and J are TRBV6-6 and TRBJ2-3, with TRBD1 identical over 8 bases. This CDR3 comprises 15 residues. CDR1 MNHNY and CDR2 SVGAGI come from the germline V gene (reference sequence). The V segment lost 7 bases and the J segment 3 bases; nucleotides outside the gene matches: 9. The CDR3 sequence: CASITGQGGTDTQYF. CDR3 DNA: TGTGCCAGCATTACTGGACAGGGAGGAACAGATACGCAGTATTTT.

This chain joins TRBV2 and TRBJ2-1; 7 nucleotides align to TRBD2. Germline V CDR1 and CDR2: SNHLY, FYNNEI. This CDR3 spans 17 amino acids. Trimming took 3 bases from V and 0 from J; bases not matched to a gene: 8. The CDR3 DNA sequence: TGTGCCAGCAGTGAGGTCGGGGGGTTCTCCTCCTACAATGAGCAGTTCTTC. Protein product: CASSEVGGFSSYNEQFF.

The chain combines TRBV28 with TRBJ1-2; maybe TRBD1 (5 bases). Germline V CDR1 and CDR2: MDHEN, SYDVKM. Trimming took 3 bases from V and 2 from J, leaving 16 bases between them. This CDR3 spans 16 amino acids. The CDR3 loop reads CASSLTGPSFNYGYTF. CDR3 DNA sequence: TGTGCCAGCAGTTTGACGGGACCGTCCTTCAACTATGGCTACACCTTC.

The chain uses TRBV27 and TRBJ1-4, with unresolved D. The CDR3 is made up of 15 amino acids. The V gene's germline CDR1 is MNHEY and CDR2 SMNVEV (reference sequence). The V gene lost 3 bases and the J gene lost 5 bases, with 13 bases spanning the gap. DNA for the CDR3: TGTGCCAGCAGTTTCATGAGCGCGCCGAATGAAAAACTGTTTTTT. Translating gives CASSFMSAPNEKLFF.